This section outlines one T cell receptor (beta chain) sequence together with its context. The record originates from a study of cytomegalovirus exposure and HLA in healthy donors. The PCR contained 60 Vbeta and 13 Jbeta primers. Here immunoSEQ multiplex PCR was the method, and the copy in TCRdb shows in-frame clones only, minus some. The sample includes around 170,000 clones, more than 70% of them seen just once. The CDR3 spans 16 residues. After removal of 4 bases from V and 0 bases from J, the junction contained 7 bases not matched to a gene. In germline, CDR1 is SGHTS, CDR2 YDEGEE. Sequenced: PBMCs. The chain links TRBV5-8 to TRBJ2-7; 10 bases are shared with TRBD2. The sequence derives from a boy aged 2 to 10 in good health and CMV-seronegative. The CDR3 spells CASSLGLAALSYEQYF. In DNA form, the CDR3 reads TGTGCCAGCAGCCTCGGACTAGCGGCCCTCTCCTACGAGCAGTACTTC.